The clone carrying this T cell receptor (beta chain) has just a few counts. These data belong to a study of molecular identifiers for immune sequencing clone quantification. TCRdb itself ran the PCR reads through MiXCR, one entry per CDR3 protein. The sample records roughly 100,000 distinct CDR3 sequences, under 40% being singletons. Trimming removed 6 bases from V and 3 bases from J, with 12 bases in between. The length of the CDR3 is 12 residues. CDR1 is DFQATT and CDR2 is SNEGSKA in the germline V gene (reference sequence). The sequence was obtained from a human donor in good health. Some libraries in this study had Jurkat cell RNA spiked in. The chain joins TRBV20-1 to TRBJ2-7; D may be TRBD1 or TRBD2 (5 bases each). The sequenced sample consisted of naive CD8+ T cells from blood, with Jurkat cell RNA spiked in. As for subset: FACS-sorted CD8+CD4-CCR7+CD45RA+ naive T cells. The CDR3 bases are TGCAGTGCACCGGGACCGCACTACGAGCAGTACTTC. Amino acid sequence: CSAPGPHYEQYF.